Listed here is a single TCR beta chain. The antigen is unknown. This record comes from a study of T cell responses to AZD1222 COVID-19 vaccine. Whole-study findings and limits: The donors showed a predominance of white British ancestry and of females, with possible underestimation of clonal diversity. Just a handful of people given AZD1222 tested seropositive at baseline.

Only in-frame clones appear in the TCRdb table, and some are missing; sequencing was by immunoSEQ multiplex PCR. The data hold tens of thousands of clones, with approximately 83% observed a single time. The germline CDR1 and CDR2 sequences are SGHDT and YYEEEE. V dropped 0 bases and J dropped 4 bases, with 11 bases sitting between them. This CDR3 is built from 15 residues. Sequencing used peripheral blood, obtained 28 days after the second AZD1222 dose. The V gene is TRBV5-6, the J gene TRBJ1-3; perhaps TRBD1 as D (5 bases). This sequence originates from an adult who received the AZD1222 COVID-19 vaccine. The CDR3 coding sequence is TGTGCCAGCAGCTTGGTCAGGGCCTCCGGAAACACCATATATTTT. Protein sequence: CASSLVRASGNTIYF.